This T cell receptor beta chain was captured in a study of blood T cell repertoires in COVID-19. Germline V lookup: CDR1 SEHNR, CDR2 FQNEAQ (reference sequence). The CDR3 loop spans 15 amino acids. V lost 2 bases and J lost 0, with 7 bases in between. Libraries were prepared by immunoSEQ multiplex PCR; TCRdb keeps only in-frame clonotypes and omits some of them. The sample carries about 150,000 clones, 75% to 80% recorded once. The receptor's source is a man older than 75 with acute or convalescent COVID-19. V usage is TRBV7-9 and J usage is TRBJ2-2; TRBD2 is a possible D gene (5 bases). The specimen was peripheral blood. The CDR3 nucleotides read TGTGCCAGCAGCTTACCCGGGGCGAACACCGGGGAGCTGTTTTTT. It encodes CASSLPGANTGELFF. Looking up the rest from reference TRBV7-9 and TRBJ2-2 gives the full variable domain: DTGVSQNPRHKITKRGQNVTFRCDPISEHNRLYWYRQTLGQGPEFLTYFQNEAQLEKSRLLSDRFSAERPKGSFSTLEIQRTEQGDSAMYLCASSLPGANTGELFFGEGSRLTVL.